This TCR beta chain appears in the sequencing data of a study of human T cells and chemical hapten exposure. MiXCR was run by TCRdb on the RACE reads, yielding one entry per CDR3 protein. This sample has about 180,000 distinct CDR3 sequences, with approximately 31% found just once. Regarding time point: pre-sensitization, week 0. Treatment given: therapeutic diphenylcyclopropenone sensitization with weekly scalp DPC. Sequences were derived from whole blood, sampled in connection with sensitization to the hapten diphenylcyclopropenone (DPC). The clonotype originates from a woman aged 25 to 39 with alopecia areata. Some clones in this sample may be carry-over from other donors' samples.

The CDR3 region has the DNA TGCAGTGCTAGGCCCCAGGGGAGCAATGAGCAGTTCTTC. Encoded protein: CSARPQGSNEQFF. The chain has TRBV20-1 and TRBJ2-1, with D perhaps TRBD1 (6 bases). The CDR3 totals 13 residues. Germline assignment: CDR1 DFQATT and CDR2 SNEGSKA (reference sequence). Trimming removed 3 bases at V and 6 bases at J, with 12 bases between.